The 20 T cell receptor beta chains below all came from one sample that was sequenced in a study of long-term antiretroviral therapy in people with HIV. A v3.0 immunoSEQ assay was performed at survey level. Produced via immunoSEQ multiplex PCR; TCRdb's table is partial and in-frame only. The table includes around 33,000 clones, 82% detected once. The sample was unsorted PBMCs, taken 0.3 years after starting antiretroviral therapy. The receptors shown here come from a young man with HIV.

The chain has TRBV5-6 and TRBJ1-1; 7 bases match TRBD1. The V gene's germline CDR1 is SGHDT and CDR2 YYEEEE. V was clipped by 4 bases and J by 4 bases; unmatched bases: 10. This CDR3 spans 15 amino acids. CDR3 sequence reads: CASSPIDRVVTEAFF. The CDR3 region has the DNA TGTGCCAGCAGCCCCATCGACAGGGTGGTCACTGAAGCTTTCTTT.

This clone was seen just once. CDR3 DNA sequence: TGTGCCAGCAGCGTAACTAGCGGGAGGGCTAATGAGCAGTTCTTC. Protein product: CASSVTSGRANEQFF. The V gene is TRBV9, the J gene TRBJ2-1, with 13 positions matching TRBD2. The CDR3 is made up of 15 amino acids. The germline CDR1 and CDR2 sequences are SGDLS and YYNGEE. V trimming: 1 base; J trimming: 7 bases; junction bases outside the gene matches: 2. Supplemented by reference TRBV9 and TRBJ2-1, the full variable domain reads DSGVTQTPKHLITATGQRVTLRCSPRSGDLSVYWYQQSLDQGLQFLIQYYNGEERAKGNILERFSAQQFPDLHSELNLSSLELGDSALYFCASSVTSGRANEQFFGPGTRLTVL.

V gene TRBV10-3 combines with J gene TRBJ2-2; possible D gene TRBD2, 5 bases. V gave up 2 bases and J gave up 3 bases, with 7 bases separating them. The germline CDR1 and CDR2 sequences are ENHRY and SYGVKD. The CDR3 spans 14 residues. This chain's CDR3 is CAISETGYTGELFF. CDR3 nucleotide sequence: TGTGCCATCAGTGAGACGGGATACACCGGGGAGCTGTTTTTT.

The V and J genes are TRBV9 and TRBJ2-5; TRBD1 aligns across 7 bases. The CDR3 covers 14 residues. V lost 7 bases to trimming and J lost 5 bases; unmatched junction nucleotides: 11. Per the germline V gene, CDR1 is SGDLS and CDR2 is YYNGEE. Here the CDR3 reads CASAPNRGLETQYF. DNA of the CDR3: TGTGCCAGCGCCCCAAACAGGGGCTTGGAGACCCAGTACTTC.

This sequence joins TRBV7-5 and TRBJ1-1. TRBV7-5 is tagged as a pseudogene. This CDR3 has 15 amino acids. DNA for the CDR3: TGTGCCAGAAGCCTGGATGGGAAAATGAACACTGAAGCTTTCTTT. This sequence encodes CARSLDGKMNTEAFF.

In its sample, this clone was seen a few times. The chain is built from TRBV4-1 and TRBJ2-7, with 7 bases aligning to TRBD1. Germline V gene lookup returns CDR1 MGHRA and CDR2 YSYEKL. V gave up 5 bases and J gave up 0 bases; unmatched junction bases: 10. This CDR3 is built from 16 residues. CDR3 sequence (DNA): TGCGCCAGCAGCGACGTGGACAGGCCTAGCTCCTACGAGCAGTACTTC. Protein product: CASSDVDRPSSYEQYF.

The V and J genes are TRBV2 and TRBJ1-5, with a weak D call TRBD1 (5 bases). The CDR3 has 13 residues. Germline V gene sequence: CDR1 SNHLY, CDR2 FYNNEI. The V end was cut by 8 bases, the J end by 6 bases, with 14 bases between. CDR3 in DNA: TGTGCCAGCCGATCGGGGGGGGGTCAGCCCCAGCATTTT. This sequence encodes CASRSGGGQPQHF.

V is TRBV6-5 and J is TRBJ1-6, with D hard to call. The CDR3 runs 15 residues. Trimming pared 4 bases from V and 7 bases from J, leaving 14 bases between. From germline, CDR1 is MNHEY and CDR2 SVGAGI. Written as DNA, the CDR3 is TGTGCCAGCAGTTCTCGGGGTAGGAAAAATTCACCCCTCCACTTT. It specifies CASSSRGRKNSPLHF.

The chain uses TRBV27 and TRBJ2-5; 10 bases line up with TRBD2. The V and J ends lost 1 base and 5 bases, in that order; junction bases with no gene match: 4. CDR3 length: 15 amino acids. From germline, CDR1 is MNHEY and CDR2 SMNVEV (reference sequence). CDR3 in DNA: TGTGCCAGCAGTTTATTCGGACTAGCGGACGAGACCCAGTACTTC. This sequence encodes CASSLFGLADETQYF.

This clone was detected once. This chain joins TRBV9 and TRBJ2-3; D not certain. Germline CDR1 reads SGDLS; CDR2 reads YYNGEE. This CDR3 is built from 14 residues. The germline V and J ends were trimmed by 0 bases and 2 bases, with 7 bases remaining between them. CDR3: CASSVVPVTDTQYF. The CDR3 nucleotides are TGTGCCAGCAGCGTAGTTCCCGTCACAGATACGCAGTATTTT.

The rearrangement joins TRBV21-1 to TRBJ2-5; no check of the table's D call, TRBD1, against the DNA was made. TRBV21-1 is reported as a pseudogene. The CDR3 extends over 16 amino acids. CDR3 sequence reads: CASSKKGAGGWETQYF. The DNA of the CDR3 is TGTGCCAGCAGCAAAAAAGGGGCAGGGGGCTGGGAGACCCAGTACTTC.

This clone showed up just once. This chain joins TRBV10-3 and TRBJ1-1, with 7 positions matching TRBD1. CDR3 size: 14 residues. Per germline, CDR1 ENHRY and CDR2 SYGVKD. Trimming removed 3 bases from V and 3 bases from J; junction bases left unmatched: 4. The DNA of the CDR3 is TGTGCCATCAGTGACTACGACAGGGACACTGAAGCTTTCTTT. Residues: CAISDYDRDTEAFF.

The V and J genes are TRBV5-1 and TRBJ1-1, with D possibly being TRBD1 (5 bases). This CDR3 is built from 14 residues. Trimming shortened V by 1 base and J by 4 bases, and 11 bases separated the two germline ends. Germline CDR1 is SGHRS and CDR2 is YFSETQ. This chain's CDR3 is CASSLNGGVTEAFF. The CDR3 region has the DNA TGCGCCAGCAGCTTGAACGGGGGGGTCACTGAAGCTTTCTTT.

The DNA for the CDR3 is TGTGCCAGCTCACCGACAGGGGGGTTCACAGATACGCAGTATTTT. Translating gives CASSPTGGFTDTQYF. The chain employs TRBV18 and TRBJ2-3; 9 bases are shared with TRBD1. V lost 3 bases to trimming and J lost 2 bases; unmatched junction nucleotides: 3. CDR1 is KGHSH and CDR2 is LQKENI in the germline V gene. The CDR3 loop spans 15 amino acids.

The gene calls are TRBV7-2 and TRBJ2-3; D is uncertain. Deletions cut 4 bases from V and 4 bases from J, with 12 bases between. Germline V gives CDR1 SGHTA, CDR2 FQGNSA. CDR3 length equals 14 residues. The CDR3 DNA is TGTGCCAGCAGCTCCAACTGGCTTGCAGATACGCAGTATTTT. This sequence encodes CASSSNWLADTQYF.

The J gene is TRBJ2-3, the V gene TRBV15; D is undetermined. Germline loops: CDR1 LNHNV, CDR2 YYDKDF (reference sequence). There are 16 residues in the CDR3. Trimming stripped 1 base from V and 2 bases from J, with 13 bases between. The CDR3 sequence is CATSRGDNRYTDTQYF. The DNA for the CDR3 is TGTGCCACCAGCAGAGGGGATAATAGATACACAGATACGCAGTATTTT.

For the CDR3, the DNA is TGCAGCGTTGAAAGGGGGTCGAGCTATGGCTACACCTTC. Residues: CSVERGSSYGYTF. The chain recombines TRBV29-1 with TRBJ1-2, with D possibly TRBD1 on 6 matching bases. Germline assignment: CDR1 SQVTM and CDR2 ANQGSEA. This CDR3 comprises 13 residues. V lost 2 bases to trimming and J lost 4 bases, with 11 bases between them. Full variable domain (outside the CDR3, taken from reference TRBV29-1 and TRBJ1-2): SAVISQKPSRDICQRGTSLTIQCQVDSQVTMMFWYRQQPGQSLTLIATANQGSEATYESGFVIDKFPISRPNLTFSTLTVSNMSPEDSSIYLCSVERGSSYGYTFGSGTRLTVV.

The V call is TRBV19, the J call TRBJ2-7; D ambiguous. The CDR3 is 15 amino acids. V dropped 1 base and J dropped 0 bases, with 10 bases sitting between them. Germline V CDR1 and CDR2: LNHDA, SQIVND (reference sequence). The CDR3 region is CASSIGTGSSYEQYF. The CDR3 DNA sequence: TGTGCCAGTAGTATAGGAACGGGCTCCTCCTACGAGCAGTACTTC.

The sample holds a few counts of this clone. CDR3 protein: CASIPAAAQSYEQYF. CDR3 nucleotides: TGTGCCAGCATTCCGGCGGCGGCCCAGTCCTACGAGCAGTACTTC. The chain combines TRBV2 with TRBJ2-7; no firm D call. Trimming cost V 7 bases and J 1 base, with 17 bases left between them. This CDR3 has 15 amino acids. Germline loops: CDR1 SNHLY, CDR2 FYNNEI.

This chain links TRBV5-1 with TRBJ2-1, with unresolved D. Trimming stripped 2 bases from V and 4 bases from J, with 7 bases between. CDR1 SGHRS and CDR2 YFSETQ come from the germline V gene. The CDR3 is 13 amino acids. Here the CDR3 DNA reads TGCGCCAGCAGCTTCGTTCAGTACAATGAGCAGTTCTTC. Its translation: CASSFVQYNEQFF.